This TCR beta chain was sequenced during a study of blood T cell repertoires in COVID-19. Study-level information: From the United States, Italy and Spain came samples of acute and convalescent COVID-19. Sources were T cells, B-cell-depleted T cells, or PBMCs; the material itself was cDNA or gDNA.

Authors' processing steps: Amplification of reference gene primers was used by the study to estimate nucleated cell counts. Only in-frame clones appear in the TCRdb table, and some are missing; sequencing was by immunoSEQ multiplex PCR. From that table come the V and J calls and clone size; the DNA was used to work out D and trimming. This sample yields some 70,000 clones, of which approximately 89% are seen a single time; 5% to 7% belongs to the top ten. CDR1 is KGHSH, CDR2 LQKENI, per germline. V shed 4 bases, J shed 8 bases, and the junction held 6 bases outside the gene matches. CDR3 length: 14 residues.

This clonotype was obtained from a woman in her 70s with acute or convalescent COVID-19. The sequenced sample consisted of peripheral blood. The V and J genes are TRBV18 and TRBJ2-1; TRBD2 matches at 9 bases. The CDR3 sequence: CASSRASGEDEQFF. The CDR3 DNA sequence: TGTGCCAGCTCACGGGCTAGCGGGGAGGATGAGCAGTTCTTC.